These 22 T cell receptor beta chains originate from one sample sequenced in a study of cytomegalovirus exposure and HLA in healthy donors. Use of 60 Vbeta and 13 Jbeta primers characterized the PCR. The protocol was immunoSEQ multiplex PCR, while the TCRdb copy is restricted to in-frame clones and leaves out a portion. The data hold roughly 98,000 clones, with around 68% observed a single time. The sample comprised PBMCs. The source is a man aged 50-60 years in good health and CMV-seronegative.

This chain uses TRBV6-5 with TRBJ1-2, with TRBD1 identical over 8 bases. The V and J ends lost 6 bases and 5 bases, in that order; junction bases with no gene match: 8. The CDR3 length is 14 residues. The V gene's germline CDR1 is MNHEY and CDR2 SVGAGI. The DNA for the CDR3 is TGTGCCAGCAGGTTCATGGACAGGGAGTATGGCTACACCTTC. Protein: CASRFMDREYGYTF.

The J gene is TRBJ2-7, the V gene TRBV5-1; 11 bases are a match to TRBD1. V shed 3 bases and J 5 bases; nucleotides not matched to a gene: 7. The CDR3 runs 15 residues. CDR1 and CDR2 from the germline V gene are SGHRS and YFSETQ. CDR3 sequence (DNA): TGCGCCAGCAGCTGGACAGGGGGCAAGGTAGACGAGCAGTACTTC. This translates into CASSWTGGKVDEQYF.

The chain carries TRBV6-1 and TRBJ1-2; D call uncertain. Germline CDR1 is MNHNS and CDR2 is SASEGT. V was pared by 7 bases and J by 4 bases, with 13 bases between. The CDR3 spans 13 residues. CDR3 nucleotides: TGTGCCAGCAACGAGGGCCGAGGCTATGGCTACACCTTC. It yields the protein CASNEGRGYGYTF.

The chain employs TRBV29-1 and TRBJ1-4; D ambiguous. V lost 5 bases and J 11 bases, leaving 21 bases between the germline ends. The CDR3 spans 14 residues. Looked up from germline, CDR1 is SQVTM and CDR2 is ANQGSEA. The CDR3 sequence is CSVHEVWPPGKLFF. As DNA, the CDR3 is TGCAGCGTTCATGAGGTCTGGCCTCCGGGGAAACTGTTTTTT.

This clone was found once. Mismatch with germline at one junction end may stem from a read error. The rearrangement joins TRBV7-7 to TRBJ2-5; TRBD1 agrees at 12 bases. CDR3 length equals 16 residues. Germline CDR1 reads SSHAT; CDR2 reads FNYEAQ (reference sequence). The CDR3 loop is CASSPGTGGYQETQYF. The CDR3 coding sequence is TGTGCTAGCAGCCCAGGGACAGGGGGCTACCAAGAGACCCAGTACTTC.

On this clone itself: The same CDR3 also results from other DNA sequences found in this sample. The chain is built from TRBV6-5 and TRBJ1-2, with 10 nucleotides matching TRBD1. V lost 0 bases and J lost 5; bases outside the gene matches: 6. The CDR3 sequence is 16 residues long. Germline V lookup: CDR1 MNHEY, CDR2 SVGAGI. The CDR3 spells CASSYSRTGGGYGYTF. DNA of the CDR3: TGTGCCAGCAGTTACTCCCGGACAGGGGGAGGATATGGCTACACCTTC.

The gene calls are TRBV5-4 and TRBJ1-3, with a tentative D call TRBD1 (5 bases). The V end was cut by 1 base, the J end by 0 bases, with 11 bases between. The CDR3 spans 16 residues. Germline V gene lookup returns CDR1 SGHNT and CDR2 YYREEE (reference sequence). For the CDR3, the DNA is TGTGCCAGCAGCTTGCAGGGCCAAAGCTCTGGAAACACCATATATTTT. It yields the protein CASSLQGQSSGNTIYF.

The CDR3 sequence: CASSSGQTKYGYTF. Written as DNA, the CDR3 is TGTGCCAGCAGCTCGGGACAGACAAAGTATGGCTACACCTTC. The V call is TRBV28, the J call TRBJ1-2, with 7 bases aligning to TRBD1. Germline trimming cut 6 bases from V and 5 bases from J; bases unmatched to any gene: 9. This CDR3 comprises 14 residues. CDR1 is MDHEN, CDR2 SYDVKM, per germline.

In nucleotides, the CDR3 is TGTGCCAGCGGCTACGTAAGGGTAGGAGGTCAGCCCCAGCATTTT. As protein: CASGYVRVGGQPQHF. The chain has TRBV9 and TRBJ1-5; D is uncertain. The V gene lost 7 bases and the J gene lost 6 bases, with 20 bases spanning the gap. Germline values: CDR1 SGDLS, CDR2 YYNGEE. The CDR3 is made up of 15 amino acids. The full variable domain, completed using reference TRBV9 and TRBJ1-5, is DSGVTQTPKHLITATGQRVTLRCSPRSGDLSVYWYQQSLDQGLQFLIQYYNGEERAKGNILERFSAQQFPDLHSELNLSSLELGDSALYFCASGYVRVGGQPQHFGDGTRLSIL.

The rearrangement joins TRBV30 to TRBJ1-2; D unclear. Trimming stripped 2 bases from V and 2 bases from J, with 6 bases between. CDR1 GTSNPN and CDR2 SVGIG come from the germline V gene (reference sequence). The CDR3 spans 12 residues. CDR3 amino acids: CAWSSQNYGYTF. The CDR3 DNA reads as TGTGCCTGGAGTTCTCAGAACTATGGCTACACCTTC. Combining the CDR3 with reference TRBV30 and TRBJ1-2 gives the whole variable domain SQTIHQWPATLVQPVGSPLSLECTVEGTSNPNLYWYRQAAGRGLQLLFYSVGIGQISSEVPQNLSASRPQDRQFILSSKKLLLSDSGFYLCAWSSQNYGYTFGSGTRLTVV.

This clone was counted a single time. J is TRBJ2-7 and V is TRBV18; D not certain. The CDR3 has 11 residues. V was pared by 8 bases and J by 7 bases, with 12 bases between. Germline V gives CDR1 KGHSH, CDR2 LQKENI. The CDR3 coding sequence is TGTGCCAGCGCGACTGATACAGAGCAGTACTTC. Its protein is CASATDTEQYF.

This clone was seen more than once but under ten times. The chain has TRBV6-6 and TRBJ1-4, with TRBD1 matching over 10 bases. The CDR3 is 13 amino acids. CDR1 and CDR2 (germline): MNHNY, SVGAGI (reference sequence). V was pared by 8 bases and J by 7 bases, with 4 bases of the junction left unmatched. The CDR3 loop is CASQGTGAEKLFF. CDR3 coding DNA: TGTGCCAGCCAAGGGACAGGGGCTGAAAAACTGTTTTTT.

The CDR3 coding sequence is TGTGCCAGCAGCCCAGGCACCCCAGAGACCCAGTACTTC. Protein product: CASSPGTPETQYF. The chain couples TRBV9 to TRBJ2-5; unclear D gene. This CDR3 has 13 residues. Per germline, CDR1 SGDLS and CDR2 YYNGEE. V lost 4 bases and J lost 4, with 11 bases in between.

The V call is TRBV19, the J call TRBJ2-2; D is perhaps TRBD1 (5 bases). The germline V gene encodes CDR1 LNHDA and CDR2 SQIVND (reference sequence). The CDR3 runs 16 residues. The germline V and J ends were trimmed by 1 base and 7 bases, with 16 bases remaining between them. CDR3 bases: TGTGCCAGTAGTATAGTGGTGGGGCCTTCACGCGGGGAGCTGTTTTTT. It specifies CASSIVVGPSRGELFF.

The chain recombines TRBV9 with TRBJ2-1; 13 bases are a match to TRBD2. V lost 4 bases to trimming and J lost 3 bases; unmatched junction nucleotides: 7. Per germline, CDR1 SGDLS and CDR2 YYNGEE. There are 17 residues in the CDR3. CDR3 in DNA: TGTGCCAGCAGCTCCCGGACTAGCGGGAGTATCTACAATGAGCAGTTCTTC. Encoded protein: CASSSRTSGSIYNEQFF.

This clone was recorded a few times. The chain's CDR3 is CATQTSGSVHEQYF. For the CDR3, the DNA is TGTGCCACTCAAACCAGCGGGAGTGTCCACGAGCAGTACTTC. The rearrangement uses TRBV28 and TRBJ2-7; 8 bases are shared with TRBD2. V dropped 10 bases and J dropped 5; count of bases not matched to a gene: 13. This CDR3 region has 14 residues. Germline V gives CDR1 MDHEN, CDR2 SYDVKM.

V is TRBV2 and J is TRBJ2-3, with 7 bases identical to TRBD1. The CDR3 spans 15 residues. Germline CDR1 reads SNHLY; CDR2 reads FYNNEI. With V trimmed by 5 bases and J by 3 bases, 8 bases remained unmatched. The CDR3 DNA reads TGTGCCAGCAGTCGACCCCTGACAGGGACAGATACGCAGTATTTT. It specifies CASSRPLTGTDTQYF.

The J gene is TRBJ2-1, the V gene TRBV5-1, with TRBD2 matching over 9 bases. The CDR3 extends over 15 amino acids. Looked up from germline, CDR1 is SGHRS and CDR2 is YFSETQ. The V gene end was trimmed by 0 bases and the J gene end by 8 bases; junction bases not matched to a gene: 6. Here the CDR3 reads CASSLGGGAVDEQFF. The CDR3 DNA reads as TGCGCCAGCAGCTTGGGCGGGGGGGCGGTTGATGAGCAGTTCTTC.

The rearrangement links TRBV27 to TRBJ2-5; the D gene is possibly TRBD1 (6 bases). CDR3 size: 14 residues. Trimming shortened V by 6 bases and J by 3 bases, and 14 bases separated the two germline ends. CDR1 MNHEY and CDR2 SMNVEV come from the germline V gene (reference sequence). Here the CDR3 DNA reads TGTGCCAGCAGCCAAGGGACAACAAAAGAGACCCAGTACTTC. This sequence encodes CASSQGTTKETQYF.

J is TRBJ1-4 and V is TRBV6-5; D possibly corresponds to TRBD1 (5 bases). Looked up from germline, CDR1 is MNHEY and CDR2 is SVGAGI. Trimming removed 5 bases at V and 5 bases at J, with 12 bases between. The CDR3 contains 14 residues. The CDR3 coding sequence is TGTGCCAGCAGTATCCGGGGGTCGAATGAAAAACTGTTTTTT. Its translation is CASSIRGSNEKLFF.

This chain connects TRBV29-1 to TRBJ1-2; D uncertain. Looked up from germline, CDR1 is SQVTM and CDR2 is ANQGSEA. V lost 4 bases and J 8 bases, leaving 14 bases between the germline ends. The CDR3 spans 12 residues. CDR3 coding DNA: TGCAGCGTTGCAGGTTTAAGGGAGGGCTACACCTTC. Amino acid sequence: CSVAGLREGYTF.

The CDR3 bases are TGTGCCAGCAGCTCCCGGCTAGCGGGAAATTACAATGAGCAGTTCTTC. It specifies CASSSRLAGNYNEQFF. The rearrangement joins TRBV5-4 to TRBJ2-1; 9 bases agree with TRBD2. This CDR3 contains 16 residues. Germline assignment: CDR1 SGHNT and CDR2 YYREEE (reference sequence). V was pared by 3 bases and J by 4 bases, with 8 bases of the junction left unmatched.